This T cell receptor (beta chain) was profiled in a study of T cell repertoires in cytomegalovirus infection. V lost 5 bases and J lost 0, with 14 bases in between. The germline V gene has CDR1 SGHTA and CDR2 FQGNSA. This CDR3 spans 16 amino acids. Each CDR3 protein is one row after TCRdb ran MiXCR on the reads. The table shows 250,000 to 300,000 distinct CDR3 sequences, with around 25% occurring only once. The receptor comes from a human donor in good health (CMV status not recorded). Some clones in this sample may be carry-over from other donors' samples. This chain joins TRBV7-2 and TRBJ2-1; possible D gene TRBD2, 6 bases. Sequencing was done on a sample of PBMCs. The chain's CDR3 is CASSPTTRSSYNEQFF. The CDR3 DNA follows: TGTGCCAGCAGCCCCACGACTAGAAGCTCCTACAATGAGCAGTTCTTC.